This T cell receptor (beta chain) was profiled in a study of blood T cell repertoires in COVID-19. Study-wide context: Sites across the United States, Italy and Spain contributed samples from acute and convalescent COVID-19. T cells, B-cell-depleted T cells, or PBMCs supplied cDNA or gDNA.

The CDR3 is 14 residues long. V was clipped by 2 bases and J by 14 bases; unmatched bases: 13. From germline, CDR1 is MDHEN and CDR2 SYDVKM. How the authors handled the data: Amplification of reference gene primers provided the estimated nucleated cell counts. Profiled with immunoSEQ multiplex PCR; TCRdb holds only in-frame clones, not every one. V, J and clone size are those of that table, while D and trimming were read from the DNA. The sample carries around 140,000 clones, around 81% recorded once. The specimen sequenced was peripheral blood. The clonotype comes from a woman aged 60-75 years with active or convalescent COVID-19. The chain employs TRBV28 and TRBJ1-2; 8 nucleotides agree with TRBD1. CDR3: CASSLPTGGWGSTF. DNA for the CDR3: TGTGCCAGCAGTTTACCTACAGGGGGTTGGGGATCTACCTTC.